These 12 T cell receptor beta chains were all obtained from the same sample, sequenced in a study of brain T cells in children with intractable seizures. Produced via immunoSEQ multiplex PCR; TCRdb's table is partial and in-frame only. The table lists around 70,000 clones, 85% to 95% of them singletons. The sample consisted of peripheral blood, taken at surgery. All receptors derive from a boy under two years old with tuberous sclerosis and intractable seizures.

The rearrangement joins TRBV5-1 to TRBJ2-7; D is possibly TRBD2 (6 bases). Germline values: CDR1 SGHRS, CDR2 YFSETQ. The CDR3 has 14 residues. V lost 1 base to trimming and J lost 0 bases, with 8 bases between them. This CDR3 is CASSLTSSSYEQYF. The CDR3 bases are TGCGCCAGCAGCTTGACTAGCAGCTCCTACGAGCAGTACTTC.

The genes are TRBV7-9 and TRBJ2-7; D may be TRBD2 (6 bases). Germline V lookup: CDR1 SEHNR, CDR2 FQNEAQ (reference sequence). The CDR3 is 13 amino acids. The germline V and J ends were trimmed by 5 bases and 6 bases, with 14 bases remaining between them. In nucleotides, the CDR3 is TGTGCCAGCAGCGGGGACTCGCGTCTCGAGCAGTACTTC. It specifies CASSGDSRLEQYF.

The chain has TRBV27 and TRBJ2-7; tentative D call: TRBD2 (6 bases). The CDR3 is 11 residues long. Trimming removed 6 bases from V and 11 bases from J, with 14 bases in between. Germline V gene data show CDR1 as MNHEY and CDR2 as SMNVEV (reference sequence). Here the CDR3 reads CASRSNGGEYF. DNA for the CDR3: TGTGCCAGCAGATCTAACGGGGGAGAGTACTTC.

J is TRBJ2-4 and V is TRBV12-3 or TRBV12-4; D remains ambiguous. The CDR3 has 13 amino acids. Trimming took off 2 bases at V and 7 bases at J, with 9 bases between the two ends. This chain's CDR3 is CASSLLPMNIQYF. In DNA form, the CDR3 reads TGTGCCAGCAGTTTACTACCGATGAACATTCAGTACTTC.

CDR3 sequence reads: CASSPRHEEIMNTEAFF. The CDR3, as DNA: TGTGCCAGCAGCCCGAGACACGAAGAGATAATGAACACTGAAGCTTTCTTT. The chain uses TRBV7-9 and TRBJ1-1, with D unresolved. The CDR3 loop spans 17 amino acids. Germline assignment: CDR1 SEHNR and CDR2 FQNEAQ (reference sequence). Deletions cut 5 bases from V and 0 bases from J, with 19 bases between.

The chain is built from TRBV11-3 and TRBJ1-5; no reliable D call. The CDR3 has 13 amino acids. V lost 1 base, J lost 5 bases, and 6 bases lay in between. Germline assignment: CDR1 SGHNT and CDR2 YENEEA. The CDR3 region is CASSLGWDQPQHF. For the CDR3, the DNA is TGTGCCAGCAGCTTAGGCTGGGATCAGCCCCAGCATTTT.

The genes are TRBV11-3 and TRBJ2-4, with D uncertain. Germline loops: CDR1 SGHNT, CDR2 YENEEA. This CDR3 has 16 amino acids. Trimming removed 5 bases at V and 2 bases at J, with 16 bases between. CDR3 sequence reads: CASSPRILDTKNIQYF. The CDR3 coding sequence is TGTGCCAGCAGCCCTCGTATCCTAGATACCAAAAACATTCAGTACTTC.

This clone was recorded once. This sequence joins TRBV7-9 and TRBJ2-7; either TRBD1 or TRBD2 may fit D (5 bases each). Germline V gene lookup returns CDR1 SEHNR and CDR2 FQNEAQ (reference sequence). Trimming removed 1 base from V and 7 bases from J, with 17 bases in between. CDR3 length equals 15 residues. The CDR3 region is CASSLEYSEGHEQYF. The CDR3 nucleotides read TGTGCCAGCAGCTTAGAGTATTCTGAGGGGCATGAGCAGTACTTC. The full variable domain, with the rest looked up from reference TRBV7-9 and TRBJ2-7, is DTGVSQNPRHKITKRGQNVTFRCDPISEHNRLYWYRQTLGQGPEFLTYFQNEAQLEKSRLLSDRFSAERPKGSFSTLEIQRTEQGDSAMYLCASSLEYSEGHEQYFGPGTRLTVT.

The chain uses TRBV7-2 and TRBJ2-4, with 14 bases aligning to TRBD2. Germline V CDR1 and CDR2: SGHTA, FQGNSA. V dropped 5 bases and J dropped 13; count of bases not matched to a gene: 4. CDR3 length: 13 amino acids. CDR3: CASSPGLAGGQYF. CDR3 in DNA: TGTGCCAGCAGCCCCGGACTAGCGGGGGGCCAGTACTTC.

The V gene is TRBV7-9, the J gene TRBJ2-7; D may be TRBD1 (6 bases). Germline CDR1 and CDR2: SEHNR and FQNEAQ (reference sequence). The CDR3 sequence is 16 residues long. Trimming removed 3 bases from V and 5 bases from J, with 20 bases in between. The CDR3 region is CASSLAFGTQGHEQYF. CDR3 coding DNA: TGTGCCAGCAGCTTGGCCTTCGGGACACAGGGCCACGAGCAGTACTTC.

The chain has TRBV4-1 and TRBJ2-2, with 7 bases that match TRBD2. Unmatched junction bases numbered 3, after V lost 0 bases and J lost 2 bases. This CDR3 contains 16 residues. Germline assignment: CDR1 MGHRA and CDR2 YSYEKL. CDR3 residues: CASSQDPSGNTGELFF. The CDR3 bases are TGCGCCAGCAGCCAAGATCCTAGCGGTAACACCGGGGAGCTGTTTTTT.

The chain uses TRBV24-1 and TRBJ2-3, with TRBD2 matching over 10 bases. From germline, CDR1 is KGHDR and CDR2 SFDVKD. V dropped 4 bases and J dropped 3; count of bases not matched to a gene: 9. CDR3 size: 17 residues. The CDR3 loop reads CATSDPVVAGGTDTQYF. The CDR3 DNA is TGTGCCACCAGTGACCCCGTGGTAGCGGGAGGAACAGATACGCAGTATTTT.